This T cell receptor beta chain emerged from a study of blood T cells in healthy people across ages. Broader study findings: Possibly confounding the expanded clonotype changes was the fact that donor CMV status was unknown.

The CDR3 spans 16 residues. Germline values: CDR1 SGHRS, CDR2 YFSETQ. V was clipped by 0 bases and J by 3 bases, with 16 bases between them. With respect to this clonotype: Its antigen is currently unknown.

Sample-barcoded 5' priming and a J-beta primer mix drove a second PCR of about 6 to 12 cycles. TCRdb analysed the 5' RACE reads with MiXCR anew, one entry per CDR3 protein. The sample shows approximately 600,000 distinct CDR3 sequences, around 54% of them seen only once. The rearrangement joins TRBV5-1 to TRBJ2-7; TRBD2 is a possible D gene (5 bases). The origin of this receptor is a man aged 55 to 69 in good health. The sequencing sample was made of blood. This chain's CDR3 is CASSLVASGRRYEQYF. The DNA of the CDR3 is TGCGCCAGCAGCTTGGTGGCCAGCGGACGCCGCTACGAGCAGTACTTC.